This T cell receptor beta chain is drawn from a study of intratumoral heterogeneity in liver cancer. Regarding the complete study: In the full cohort of over eleven patients, the median age was roughly 63 years and the majority of patients were male. The overall cohort comprised 70 to 75 multiregional samples from about 14 HCC patients, with 45 to 55 tumoral and around 20 adjacent nontumoral regions. RNA-seq, DNA sequencing, TCR-seq and SNP array data from multiple regions of hepatocellular carcinoma specimens were combined in the study to investigate intratumor heterogeneity.

As for this clone: The target of this receptor is not known. No much larger clonotype is one base removed from it; base qualities were not supplied.

Paper-wide results and their limitations: The authors noted a relatively low number of patients and under-sampled tumor-infiltrating lymphocyte representation as limitations. Within each of the two sequenced patients, overall T cell clonality showed no significant difference between tumor regions. According to the report, TCR sequencing confirmed the RNA-seq-based estimates of regional differences in tumor-infiltrating lymphocyte burden. Tumor region a in each sequenced patient had significantly more unique T-cell clonal expansions than region b.

Using the immunoSEQ assay, the TCR beta chain CDR3 regions were sequenced from genomic DNA. Rearranged VDJ segments were amplified with primers that anneal to V and J segments. As for the authors' bioinformatics: The ImmunoSeq Analyzer software was used to compute clonality and richness metrics. To find clones with differing abundance between regions, Fisher's exact test was applied together with a beta-binomial method for extra stringency. TCRdb obtained this table from immuneACCESS and retained in-frame rearrangements with V and J assigned. These tables miss some clones; where compared with another copy, unresolved V genes account for less than half of the shortfall, and the remainder is unexplained. V and J calls and clone size are copied from that table; D and trimming were computed from the DNA. This sample is represented by 5,000 to 8,000 clones; 70% to 80% of them were singletons. The top ten constitute roughly 43% of the sample.

Trimming takes 6 bases from V and 15 bases from J, and the germline ends sit 24 bases apart. From the cysteine up to the phenylalanine, the CDR3 has a length of 14 residues. Just the 42-base CDR3 DNA is kept, in frame starting at base 1. Per the germline V gene, SNHLY is the CDR1 and FYNNEI is the CDR2. Samples with the label H were taken from distinct, geographically separated regions of the hepatocellular carcinoma nodule. Early-stage hepatocellular carcinoma was present in all patients, and no therapy was administered to any patient before surgical resection. No macroscopic evidence of necrosis or hemorrhage was present in the sampled areas. Multiple regions from a couple of patients were subjected to TCR sequencing (ImmunoSeq). Frozen tissue samples from resection were taken at least 1 cm away from one another. Genomic DNA was isolated from bulk tissue with the DNeasy blood and tissue kit.

The material was tumor tissue, obtained before any cancer treatment. The V and J genes are TRBV2 and TRBJ2-4, with TRBD2 as a weak D call on 5 bases. This receptor was obtained from a woman aged 70 to 79 with hepatocellular carcinoma. This receptor has the CDR3 CASSARTSSISPYF. The bases read TGTGCCAGCAGCGCCCGGACTTCAAGTATTTCCCCGTACTTC.